Presented here are 14 T cell receptor beta chains from one specimen sequenced in a study of T cells in localized non-small cell lung cancer. This table comes from immunoSEQ multiplex PCR, and its TCRdb copy is limited to in-frame clones, with some not included. Of approximately 47,000 clones in the sample, more than 85% were seen once. Sequencing was performed on PBMCs, taken before any cancer treatment. Every receptor here comes from a man aged 40 to 69 with stage II lung adenocarcinoma.

CDR3: CASSLKADSYGYTF. CDR3 coding DNA: TGTGCCAGCAGCTTAAAAGCTGATAGTTATGGCTACACCTTC. The chain carries TRBV7-9 and TRBJ1-2; the D is unclear. The V gene lost 2 bases and the J gene lost 5 bases, with 12 bases spanning the gap. Germline values: CDR1 SEHNR, CDR2 FQNEAQ (reference sequence). The CDR3 extends over 14 amino acids.

The V and J genes are TRBV10-3 and TRBJ1-1; D might be TRBD1 (5 bases). Germline CDR1 is ENHRY and CDR2 is SYGVKD. Trimming took 6 bases from V and 0 from J, leaving 17 bases between them. This CDR3 has 16 residues. The CDR3 loop is CAISDRRVKVNTEAFF. The DNA of the CDR3 is TGTGCCATCAGCGACAGACGGGTCAAGGTGAACACTGAAGCTTTCTTT.

The rearrangement joins TRBV5-4 to TRBJ2-5, with a weak D call TRBD1 (6 bases). Trimming left V 0 bases short and J 1 base short, with 16 bases between. The length of the CDR3 is 17 residues. Germline lookup yields CDR1 SGHNT and CDR2 YYREEE (reference sequence). As DNA, the CDR3 is TGTGCCAGCAGCTTGGCGGGTGGACAGCAATTCCAAGAGACCCAGTACTTC. It yields the protein CASSLAGGQQFQETQYF.

This clone was observed a single time. V gene TRBV27 combines with J gene TRBJ2-7, with D perhaps assigned TRBD1 or TRBD2 (6 bases each). The germline V and J ends were trimmed by 2 bases and 2 bases, with 16 bases remaining between them. The germline gives CDR1 MNHEY, CDR2 SMNVEV (reference sequence). This CDR3 is built from 16 residues. The CDR3, as DNA: TGTGCCAGCAGTTTAAAGCGGGTTGGACAGACCTACGAGCAGTACTTC. Protein product: CASSLKRVGQTYEQYF.

The chain has TRBV5-4 and TRBJ2-5; D is possibly TRBD1 (5 bases). CDR1 SGHNT and CDR2 YYREEE come from the germline V gene (reference sequence). This CDR3 has 14 residues. Trimming took off 0 bases at V and 2 bases at J, with 8 bases between the two ends. Here the CDR3 DNA reads TGTGCCAGCAGCTTGGGACGGACACAAGAGACCCAGTACTTC. Protein product: CASSLGRTQETQYF. Variable domain in full (rest from reference TRBV5-4 and TRBJ2-5): ETGVTQSPTHLIKTRGQQVTLRCSSQSGHNTVSWYQQALGQGPQFIFQYYREEENGRGNFPPRFSGLQFPNYSSELNVNALELDDSALYLCASSLGRTQETQYFGPGTRLLVL.

V gene TRBV7-6 combines with J gene TRBJ2-3, with unresolved D. The CDR3 loop spans 13 amino acids. Trimming pared 0 bases from V and 5 bases from J, leaving 6 bases between. Germline assignment: CDR1 SGHVS and CDR2 FNYEAQ. CDR3 DNA sequence: TGTGCCAGCAGCTTAGCCCTACTAGATACGCAGTATTTT. Protein: CASSLALLDTQYF.

This clone has just a few counts. At the DNA level, this CDR3 is encoded by other sequences in the same sample as well. This CDR3 is CASSADRGGNQPQHF. The CDR3 coding sequence is TGTGCCAGCAGCGCAGACAGGGGCGGAAATCAGCCCCAGCATTTT. This rearrangement joins TRBV6-1 to TRBJ1-5; 8 nucleotides align to TRBD1. The CDR3 consists of 15 residues. From germline, CDR1 is MNHNS and CDR2 SASEGT. Losses at the gene ends were 6 bases for V and 4 bases for J; bases not matched to a gene: 8.

J is TRBJ1-5 and V is TRBV6-1; D is possibly TRBD1 (5 bases). Germline CDR1 is MNHNS and CDR2 is SASEGT. The CDR3 is made up of 13 amino acids. V lost 7 bases to trimming and J lost 3 bases, with 10 bases between them. As DNA, the CDR3 is TGTGCCAGCACCGACAGTGTCAATCAGCCCCAGCATTTT. Amino acids: CASTDSVNQPQHF.

Only a few counts were recorded for this clone. The J gene is TRBJ2-3, the V gene TRBV5-4; 8 bases agree with TRBD2. With 10 bases clipped from V and 0 bases from J, the junction kept 16 bases outside the gene matches. From germline, CDR1 is SGHNT and CDR2 YYREEE (reference sequence). CDR3 length: 17 amino acids. The chain's CDR3 is CAFGFGTRASSTDTQYF. The CDR3 bases are TGTGCCTTCGGTTTTGGGACTAGGGCCTCTAGCACAGATACGCAGTATTTT.

Of note for this clone: At one end, the junction sequence differs from germline, possibly due to a read error. The chain joins TRBV30 to TRBJ1-6; no firm D call. This CDR3 contains 15 residues. Germline CDR1 GTSNPN, CDR2 SVGIG (reference sequence). The CDR3 loop reads CASRDGPSDNSPLHF. CDR3 in DNA: TGTGCCTCGAGAGATGGGCCCTCCGATAATTCACCCCTCCACTTT. The whole variable domain, filled in from reference TRBV30 and TRBJ1-6, reads SQTIHQWPATLVQPVGSPLSLECTVEGTSNPNLYWYRQAAGRGLQLLFYSVGIGQISSEVPQNLSASRPQDRQFILSSKKLLLSDSGFYLCASRDGPSDNSPLHFGNGTRLTVT.

The chain links TRBV29-1 to TRBJ1-1; D is ambiguous. Germline V gives CDR1 SQVTM, CDR2 ANQGSEA. The CDR3 consists of 12 residues. The V and J ends lost 5 bases and 0 bases respectively, with 7 bases between them. CDR3 amino acids: CSVTAVNTEAFF. As DNA, the CDR3 is TGCAGCGTTACAGCTGTGAACACTGAAGCTTTCTTT.

The chain combines TRBV7-6 with TRBJ2-3; 8 bases fit TRBD2. Germline trimming cut 1 base from V and 5 bases from J; bases unmatched to any gene: 11. CDR3 size: 17 residues. Germline lookup yields CDR1 SGHVS and CDR2 FNYEAQ. CDR3 residues: CASSLGYAGGMGDTQYF. The DNA of the CDR3 is TGTGCCAGCAGCTTAGGCTACGCGGGGGGAATGGGAGATACGCAGTATTTT.

This chain links TRBV6-1 with TRBJ2-2, with D hard to call. The CDR3 covers 16 residues. The V gene's germline CDR1 is MNHNS and CDR2 SASEGT. V lost 2 bases to trimming and J lost 1 base, with 11 bases between them. The CDR3 nucleotides read TGTGCCAGCAGTGAACTAGGTTCCGGGAACACCGGGGAGCTGTTTTTT. Its translation: CASSELGSGNTGELFF.

The chain recombines TRBV6-1 with TRBJ1-3; D perhaps matches TRBD1 (5 bases). This CDR3 has 15 residues. Germline CDR1 reads MNHNS; CDR2 reads SASEGT. Between the trimmed V and J ends, which lost 4 bases and 0 bases, there was a span of 10 bases. CDR3 DNA sequence: TGTGCCAGCAGTGCAACAGGTCTCTCTGGAAACACCATATATTTT. Protein sequence: CASSATGLSGNTIYF.